Below are 13 T cell receptor beta chains sequenced from a single sample in a study of CXCR3-negative and CXCR3-positive naive CD8 T cells. The libraries of TRB cDNA were constructed through 5' RACE using UMI labels. Reprocessing the 5' RACE reads, TCRdb reports a single entry for every CDR3 protein and omits DNA. Across 43,000 or so distinct CDR3 sequences, the top ten clones capture 1.5% to 2% of the sample. The sample comprised naive CXCR3- CD8+ T cells from blood. Subset here: CD45RO-CCR7+CD27+CD95- naive CD8+ T cells lacking CXCR3 (TNR3-). These receptors were taken from a human donor in good health. Some clones in this sample may be carry-over from other donors' samples.

J is TRBJ2-2 and V is TRBV27; TCRdb's D call of TRBD2 is untestable without DNA. The CDR3 is made up of 15 amino acids. The V gene's germline CDR1 is MNHEY and CDR2 SMNVEV (reference sequence). The CDR3 sequence is CASSLSNGGDVELFF.

This chain connects TRBV4-1 to TRBJ1-2. Germline values: CDR1 MGHRA, CDR2 YSYEKL. The CDR3 runs to 12 residues. CDR3: CASSHRGYGYTF.

Here the CDR3 reads CSVRRTGETQYF. The rearrangement joins TRBV29-1 to TRBJ2-5. The CDR3 sequence is 12 residues long. Germline V gene data show CDR1 as SQVTM and CDR2 as ANQGSEA.

This chain connects TRBV7-6 to TRBJ2-7; TCRdb lists TRBD1, though no DNA is available to test this call. Germline V gives CDR1 SGHVS, CDR2 FNYEAQ. The CDR3 is made up of 17 amino acids. The CDR3 here is CASSLGPGQGSSYEQYF.

The rearrangement uses TRBV29-1 and TRBJ2-3; the TRBD2 assignment by TCRdb is unverifiable without DNA. The CDR3 totals 15 residues. Germline loops: CDR1 SQVTM, CDR2 ANQGSEA. CDR3 protein: CSVDGSEGLSDTQYF.

This clonotype is medium-sized by frequency. The chain couples TRBV29-1 to TRBJ2-1. Per the germline V gene, CDR1 is SQVTM and CDR2 is ANQGSEA. The CDR3 contains 12 residues. This CDR3 is CSVDGLANEQFF.

This sequence joins TRBV5-1 and TRBJ2-7; TCRdb designates TRBD1, a call that cannot be tested without DNA. Germline values: CDR1 SGHRS, CDR2 YFSETQ. The length of the CDR3 is 15 residues. CDR3 loop: CASSSGQGEPYEQYF.

V and J are TRBV19 and TRBJ2-5; with no DNA, the TCRdb D assignment of TRBD2 cannot be verified. In germline, CDR1 is LNHDA, CDR2 SQIVND (reference sequence). This CDR3 is built from 13 residues. The CDR3 reads CASSIWEGETQYF.

V and J are TRBV27 and TRBJ2-7. The CDR3 consists of 14 residues. Germline V gene sequence: CDR1 MNHEY, CDR2 SMNVEV (reference sequence). Here the CDR3 reads CASSLSGNNYEQYF.

The chain uses TRBV28 and TRBJ2-3; TCRdb proposes TRBD1, but this gene call is untestable without DNA. The CDR3 is 12 amino acids. CDR1 is MDHEN and CDR2 is SYDVKM in the germline V gene. The CDR3 is CASSQRTGGEYF.

This chain uses TRBV15 with TRBJ2-5; the TCRdb D gene call, TRBD2, has no DNA to confirm it. The CDR3 is made up of 13 amino acids. Per the germline V gene, CDR1 is LNHNV and CDR2 is YYDKDF (reference sequence). CDR3 sequence reads: CATSRSGRETQYF.

V is TRBV13 and J is TRBJ2-5; TCRdb outputs TRBD2, but without DNA this stays unchecked. Germline CDR1 is PRHDT and CDR2 is FYEKMQ (reference sequence). This CDR3 is built from 16 residues. CDR3 loop: CASSFNPPFEGQTQYF. Complete variable domain (other parts from reference TRBV13 and TRBJ2-5): AAGVIQSPRHLIKEKRETATLKCYPIPRHDTVYWYQQGPGQDPQFLISFYEKMQSDKGSIPDRFSAQQFSDYHSELNMSSLELGDSALYFCASSFNPPFEGQTQYFGPGTRLLVL.

V usage is TRBV28 and J usage is TRBJ2-1; TCRdb's D call, TRBD1, is unchecked because there is no DNA. The CDR3 runs to 15 residues. In germline, CDR1 is MDHEN, CDR2 SYDVKM. The CDR3 loop is CASRSGQGSYNEQFF.